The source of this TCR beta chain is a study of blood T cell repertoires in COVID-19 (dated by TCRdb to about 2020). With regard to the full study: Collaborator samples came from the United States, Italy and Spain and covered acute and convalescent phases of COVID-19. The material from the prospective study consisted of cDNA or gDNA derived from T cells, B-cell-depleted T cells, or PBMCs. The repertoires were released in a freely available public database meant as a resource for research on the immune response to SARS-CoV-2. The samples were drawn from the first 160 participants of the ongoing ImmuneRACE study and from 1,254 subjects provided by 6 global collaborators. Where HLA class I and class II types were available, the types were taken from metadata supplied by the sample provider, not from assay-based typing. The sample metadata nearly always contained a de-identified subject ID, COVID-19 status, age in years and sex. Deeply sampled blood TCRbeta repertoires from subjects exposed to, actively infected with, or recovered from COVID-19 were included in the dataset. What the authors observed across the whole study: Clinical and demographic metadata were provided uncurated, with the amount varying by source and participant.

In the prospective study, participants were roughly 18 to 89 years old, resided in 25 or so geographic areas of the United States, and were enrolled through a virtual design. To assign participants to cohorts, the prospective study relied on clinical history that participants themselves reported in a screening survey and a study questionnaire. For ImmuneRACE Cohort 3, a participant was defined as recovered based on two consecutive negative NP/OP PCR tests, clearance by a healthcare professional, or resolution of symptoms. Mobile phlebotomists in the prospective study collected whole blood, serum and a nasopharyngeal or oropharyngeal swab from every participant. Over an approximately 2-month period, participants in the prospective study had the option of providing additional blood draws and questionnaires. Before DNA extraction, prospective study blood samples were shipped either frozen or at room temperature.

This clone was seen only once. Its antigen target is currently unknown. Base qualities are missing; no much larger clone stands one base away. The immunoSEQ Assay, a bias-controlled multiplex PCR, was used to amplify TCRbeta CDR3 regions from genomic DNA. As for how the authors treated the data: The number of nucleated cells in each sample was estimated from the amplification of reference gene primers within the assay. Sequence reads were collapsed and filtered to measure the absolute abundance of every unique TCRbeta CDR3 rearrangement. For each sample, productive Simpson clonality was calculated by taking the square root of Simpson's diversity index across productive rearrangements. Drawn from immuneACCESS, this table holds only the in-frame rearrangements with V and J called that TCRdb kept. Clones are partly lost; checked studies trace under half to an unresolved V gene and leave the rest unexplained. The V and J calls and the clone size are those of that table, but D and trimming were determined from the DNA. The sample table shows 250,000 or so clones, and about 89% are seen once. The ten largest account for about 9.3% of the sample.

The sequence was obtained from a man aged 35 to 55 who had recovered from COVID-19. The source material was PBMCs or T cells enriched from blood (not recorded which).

The CDR3 corresponds to CASSLPGGNEQFF. The DNA reads as follows: TGTGCCAGCAGCTTACCAGGGGGAAATGAGCAGTTCTTC. Recombination linked TRBV13 to TRBJ2-1; TRBD1 fits 7 bases in the junction. From cysteine to phenylalanine, the CDR3 is 13 amino acids long. Here the CDR3 DNA is all that survives: 39 bases in frame from base 1. At the junction V is shortened by 2 bases and J by 7 bases; bases outside the gene matches: 2. The germline V gene (reference sequence) supplies CDR1 PRHDT and CDR2 FYEKMQ.